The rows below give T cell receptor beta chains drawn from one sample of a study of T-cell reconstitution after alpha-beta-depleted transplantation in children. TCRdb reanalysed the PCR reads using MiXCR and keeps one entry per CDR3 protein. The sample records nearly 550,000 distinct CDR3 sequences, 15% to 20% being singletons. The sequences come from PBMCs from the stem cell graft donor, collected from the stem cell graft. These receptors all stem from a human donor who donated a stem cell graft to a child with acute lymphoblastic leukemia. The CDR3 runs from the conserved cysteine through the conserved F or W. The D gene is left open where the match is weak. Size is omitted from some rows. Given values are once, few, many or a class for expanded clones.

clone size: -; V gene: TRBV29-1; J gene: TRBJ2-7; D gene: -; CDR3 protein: CSVVRVSLEEQYF; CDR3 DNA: TGCAGCGTTGTGCGGGTCAGCTTGGAGGAGCAGTACTTC
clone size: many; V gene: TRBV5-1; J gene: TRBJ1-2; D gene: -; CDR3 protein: CASSTDSYYGYTF; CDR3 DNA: TGCGCCAGCAGCACGGACAGCTACTATGGCTACACCTTC
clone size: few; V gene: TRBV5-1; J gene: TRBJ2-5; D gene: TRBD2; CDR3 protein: CASRLQMTSGLVRETQYF; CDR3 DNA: TGCGCCAGCAGACTTCAGATGACTAGCGGGTTAGTGCGAGAGACCCAGTACTTC
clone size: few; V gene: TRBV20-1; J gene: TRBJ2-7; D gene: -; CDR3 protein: CSAHPQPMSYEQYF; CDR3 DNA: TGCAGTGCACACCCCCAGCCAATGTCCTACGAGCAGTACTTC
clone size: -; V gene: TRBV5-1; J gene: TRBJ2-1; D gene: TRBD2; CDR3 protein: CASRGGGRARNEQFF; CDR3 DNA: TGCGCCAGCAGAGGAGGCGGGAGGGCTCGGAATGAGCAGTTCTTC
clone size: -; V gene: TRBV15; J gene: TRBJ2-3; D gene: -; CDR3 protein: CASGEGTDTQYF; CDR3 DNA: TGTGCCTCTGGGGAGGGCACAGATACGCAGTATTTT
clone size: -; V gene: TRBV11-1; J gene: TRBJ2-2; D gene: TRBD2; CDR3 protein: CASSANVLAGGPHGELFF; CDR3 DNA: TGTGCCAGCAGCGCGAATGTACTAGCGGGAGGGCCCCACGGGGAGCTGTTTTTT
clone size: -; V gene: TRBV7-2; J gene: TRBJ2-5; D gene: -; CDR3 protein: CASSFSGGGETQYF; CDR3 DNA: TGTGCCAGCAGCTTTAGCGGAGGGGGAGAGACCCAGTACTTC
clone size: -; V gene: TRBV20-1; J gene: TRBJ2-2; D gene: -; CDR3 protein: CSASGRVGAGELFF; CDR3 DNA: TGCAGTGCCTCGGGCAGGGTTGGGGCCGGGGAGCTGTTTTTT
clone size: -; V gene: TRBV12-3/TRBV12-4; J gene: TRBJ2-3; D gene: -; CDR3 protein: CASSNRDTQYF; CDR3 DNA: TGTGCCAGCAGTAATCGAGATACGCAGTATTTT
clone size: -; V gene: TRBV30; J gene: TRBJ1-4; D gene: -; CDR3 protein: CAWATRALRKEKLFF; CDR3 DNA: TGTGCCTGGGCCACCCGGGCCCTAAGGAAGGAAAAACTGTTTTTT
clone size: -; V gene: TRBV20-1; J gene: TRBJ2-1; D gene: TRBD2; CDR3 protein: CSARSFTGGRSYNEQFF; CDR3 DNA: TGCAGTGCGAGAAGCTTTACCGGCGGGAGGTCGTACAATGAGCAGTTCTTC
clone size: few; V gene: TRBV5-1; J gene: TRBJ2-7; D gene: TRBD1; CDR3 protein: CASSFRPGQGAEQYF; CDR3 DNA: TGCGCCAGCAGCTTCCGACCGGGACAGGGGGCCGAGCAGTACTTC
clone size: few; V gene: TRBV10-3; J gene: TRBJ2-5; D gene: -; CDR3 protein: CAISERGSSPQETQYF; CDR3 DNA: TGTGCCATCAGTGAGAGGGGCAGCAGCCCTCAAGAGACCCAGTACTTC
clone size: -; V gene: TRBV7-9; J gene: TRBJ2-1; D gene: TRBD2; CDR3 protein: CASSLSGGGPTNEQFF; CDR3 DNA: TGTGCCAGCAGCTTATCGGGGGGAGGGCCGACCAATGAGCAGTTCTTC
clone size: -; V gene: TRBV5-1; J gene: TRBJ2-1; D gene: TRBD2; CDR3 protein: CASSWSPGLANPSYNEQFF; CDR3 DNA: TGCGCCAGCAGCTGGTCACCGGGACTAGCAAACCCCTCCTACAATGAGCAGTTCTTC
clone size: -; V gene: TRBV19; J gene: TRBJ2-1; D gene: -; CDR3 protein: CASSINSYAASSYNEQFF; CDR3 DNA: TGTGCCAGTAGTATAAACAGTTACGCTGCTAGCTCCTACAATGAGCAGTTCTTC